One and the same sample provided the 25 T cell receptor beta chains below, sequenced in a study of blood T cell repertoires in COVID-19. Some clones are missing from TCRdb's copy, which holds only in-frame ones; the method was immunoSEQ multiplex PCR. The repertoire holds 70,000 to 75,000 clones, with around four fifths as singletons. Sequencing used peripheral blood. These receptors all stem from a woman in her fifties or sixties with acute or convalescent COVID-19.

The rearrangement joins TRBV7-9 to TRBJ2-7; 9 nucleotides agree with TRBD1. Germline assignment: CDR1 SEHNR and CDR2 FQNEAQ (reference sequence). The V segment lost 4 bases and the J segment 3 bases; nucleotides outside the gene matches: 7. CDR3 length equals 15 residues. This CDR3 is CASSSWRQGDYEQYF. The CDR3 DNA follows: TGTGCCAGCAGCTCCTGGAGACAGGGGGACTACGAGCAGTACTTC. The variable domain in full, completed from reference TRBV7-9 and TRBJ2-7, reads DTGVSQNPRHKITKRGQNVTFRCDPISEHNRLYWYRQTLGQGPEFLTYFQNEAQLEKSRLLSDRFSAERPKGSFSTLEIQRTEQGDSAMYLCASSSWRQGDYEQYFGPGTRLTVT.

V gene TRBV12-3 or TRBV12-4 combines with J gene TRBJ1-2; possible D gene TRBD1, 5 bases. This CDR3 has 13 residues. With 3 bases removed from V and 4 bases from J, the gap between germline ends came to 9 bases. The CDR3 is CASSFQGSYGYTF. CDR3 coding DNA: TGTGCCAGCAGTTTTCAGGGATCCTATGGCTACACCTTC.

The V call is TRBV18, the J call TRBJ1-3; 8 nucleotides match TRBD1. The V gene end was trimmed by 2 bases and the J gene end by 2 bases; junction bases not matched to a gene: 5. This CDR3 spans 16 amino acids. Germline V gives CDR1 KGHSH, CDR2 LQKENI. DNA of the CDR3: TGTGCCAGCTCACCATCAGGACAGGGTACTGGAAACACCATATATTTT. Translating it yields CASSPSGQGTGNTIYF.

CDR3 in DNA: TGTGCCAGCAGCTCCCCCGGGACTAGCGGACGGGGTGAGCAGTTCTTC. This sequence encodes CASSSPGTSGRGEQFF. The chain is built from TRBV5-4 and TRBJ2-1; 11 nucleotides agree with TRBD2. Germline V CDR1 and CDR2: SGHNT, YYREEE (reference sequence). The CDR3 is 16 amino acids. Unmatched junction bases numbered 11, after V lost 3 bases and J lost 9 bases.

This chain uses TRBV6-4 with TRBJ2-5; 9 bases are shared with TRBD2. This CDR3 contains 15 residues. The junction had 9 bases not matched to a gene; V was cut back by 6 bases and J by 4 bases. Germline V gene lookup returns CDR1 MRHNA and CDR2 SNTAGT. The CDR3: CASREVVAGVETQYF. CDR3 nucleotide sequence: TGTGCCAGCAGAGAGGTGGTAGCGGGAGTAGAGACCCAGTACTTC.

The chain joins TRBV6-1 to TRBJ1-2; D call uncertain. The V end lost 2 bases, the J end lost 3 bases, and 7 bases lay between the germline ends. The CDR3 is 13 residues long. Per germline, CDR1 MNHNS and CDR2 SASEGT. The DNA for the CDR3 is TGTGCCAGCAGTGAAAACCTAGACTATGGCTACACCTTC. It specifies CASSENLDYGYTF.

The V call is TRBV19, the J call TRBJ2-1; 8 bases align to TRBD1. Trimming cost V 9 bases and J 3 bases; bases outside gene matches: 10. The CDR3 extends over 15 amino acids. Germline CDR1 and CDR2: LNHDA and SQIVND (reference sequence). DNA for the CDR3: TGTGCCAGCGGACAGGGAGAGGGATACTACAATGAGCAGTTCTTC. Protein: CASGQGEGYYNEQFF.

The V call is TRBV19, the J call TRBJ2-4; TRBD1 agrees at 10 bases. Germline-derived CDR1 and CDR2 are LNHDA and SQIVND (reference sequence). The CDR3 totals 16 residues. The junction had 3 bases not matched to a gene; V was cut back by 4 bases and J by 0 bases. The CDR3 DNA reads as TGTGCCAGTAGTAGGACAGGGGGTGTAGCCAAAAACATTCAGTACTTC. Its translation is CASSRTGGVAKNIQYF.

The chain links TRBV11-1 to TRBJ2-3; D gene uncertain. This CDR3 is 15 amino acids long. V shed 4 bases and J shed 1 base, with 12 bases lying between them. CDR1 is SGHAT, CDR2 FQDESV, per germline (reference sequence). In nucleotides, the CDR3 is TGTGCCAGCAGCTCCCCCGCGCGTCGCACAGATACGCAGTATTTT. It specifies CASSSPARRTDTQYF.

This clone was detected only once. The rearrangement links TRBV7-2 to TRBJ2-5, with 9 bases lining up with TRBD2. CDR3 length: 15 residues. Germline loops: CDR1 SGHTA, CDR2 FQGNSA. V shed 1 base and J 5 bases; nucleotides not matched to a gene: 5. In DNA, the CDR3 is TGTGCCAGCAGCTTAGTAGCGAGCGGGGGGGAGACCCAGTACTTC. It encodes CASSLVASGGETQYF.

The rearrangement links TRBV19 to TRBJ1-1; TRBD1 matches 10 bases. This CDR3 has 17 residues. Germline V gives CDR1 LNHDA, CDR2 SQIVND (reference sequence). The ends lost 4 bases at V and 6 bases at J; junction bases unmatched: 14. The CDR3 DNA reads as TGTGCCAGTAGTAACCTTGGTTCCGGGACAGGGGAAGCTGAAGCTTTCTTT. It specifies CASSNLGSGTGEAEAFF.

This clone appeared once. V is TRBV25-1 and J is TRBJ2-2; D unclear. Germline CDR1 MGHDK, CDR2 SYGVNS. CDR3 length equals 15 residues. V was clipped by 2 bases and J by 6 bases, with 13 bases between them. The CDR3 nucleotides are TGTGCCAGCAGTGAAGTCTTCGGAGTGCCCGGGGAGCTGTTTTTT. Translated: CASSEVFGVPGELFF.

V is TRBV24-1 and J is TRBJ2-3, with a possible D match to TRBD1 (5 bases). The CDR3 runs 16 residues. Germline V gene sequence: CDR1 KGHDR, CDR2 SFDVKD. The V end lost 4 bases, the J end lost 7 bases, and 20 bases lay between the germline ends. The CDR3 region has the DNA TGTGCCACCAGTGACCTGACAGCGTCCCGTCCCAATACGCAGTATTTT. Residues: CATSDLTASRPNTQYF.

The chain links TRBV28 to TRBJ1-1; 7 nucleotides match TRBD1. The germline V gene has CDR1 MDHEN and CDR2 SYDVKM. The trim removed 6 bases at V and 5 bases at J, leaving 3 bases unmatched. The CDR3 has 12 amino acids. The CDR3 spells CASRTGYTEAFF. In DNA form, the CDR3 reads TGTGCCAGCAGGACAGGGTATACTGAAGCTTTCTTT.

The chain combines TRBV18 with TRBJ1-1, with TRBD1 identical over 10 bases. The CDR3 covers 14 residues. After removal of 6 bases from V and 4 bases from J, the junction contained 5 bases not matched to a gene. The V gene's germline CDR1 is KGHSH and CDR2 LQKENI. In nucleotides, the CDR3 is TGTGCCAGCTCCCTGGGACAGGGGAGCACTGAAGCTTTCTTT. Translation gives CASSLGQGSTEAFF.

A few counts support this clone. The chain combines TRBV18 with TRBJ2-7; weak D call: TRBD1 (5 bases). The CDR3 consists of 14 residues. Germline V gene data show CDR1 as KGHSH and CDR2 as LQKENI. The germline V and J ends were trimmed by 2 bases and 2 bases, with 10 bases remaining between them. CDR3 residues: CASSPARATYEQYF. The CDR3 DNA sequence: TGTGCCAGCTCACCAGCCAGGGCCACCTACGAGCAGTACTTC.

This clone turned up a few times. This chain connects TRBV27 to TRBJ2-1; unclear D gene. Per germline, CDR1 MNHEY and CDR2 SMNVEV (reference sequence). Deletions cut 3 bases from V and 5 bases from J, with 2 bases between. There are 11 residues in the CDR3. CDR3 nucleotide sequence: TGTGCCAGCAGTTTTAACAATGAGCAGTTCTTC. Its protein product is CASSFNNEQFF.

This clone was picked up one time. The chain uses TRBV9 and TRBJ2-7; TRBD2 aligns across 9 bases. J lost 3 bases, V lost 4 bases, and 8 bases had no gene match. The CDR3 runs to 15 residues. Germline V gene sequence: CDR1 SGDLS, CDR2 YYNGEE. The CDR3 spells CASSSGLASRYEQYF. CDR3 DNA sequence: TGTGCCAGCAGCAGCGGACTAGCGAGCCGCTACGAGCAGTACTTC.

Here the CDR3 reads CASGLGAVNSPLHF. For the CDR3, the DNA is TGTGCCAGCGGCCTGGGCGCAGTGAATTCACCCCTCCACTTT. The V call is TRBV2, the J call TRBJ1-6; D unresolved. Germline V CDR1 and CDR2: SNHLY, FYNNEI. Trimming took 8 bases from V and 7 from J, leaving 15 bases between them. This CDR3 has 14 amino acids.

V usage is TRBV19 and J usage is TRBJ2-1; TRBD2 is a possible D gene (6 bases). The ends were cut back, 5 bases at V and 9 bases at J, with 20 bases in the middle. Per the germline V gene, CDR1 is LNHDA and CDR2 is SQIVND (reference sequence). The CDR3 consists of 15 residues. DNA of the CDR3: TGTGCCAGTAGTTCCGGGACTCCCACCTTCGGTGAGCAGTTCTTC. Protein sequence: CASSSGTPTFGEQFF.

The chain joins TRBV19 to TRBJ2-7, with 9 bases fitting TRBD1. The CDR3 totals 15 residues. The germline gives CDR1 LNHDA, CDR2 SQIVND (reference sequence). J was trimmed by 3 bases and V by 5 bases; bases with no gene match: 8. In DNA, the CDR3 is TGTGCCAGTAGTTTATTATGGGACAGGGACTACGAGCAGTACTTC. The encoded protein is CASSLLWDRDYEQYF. Variable domain in full (rest from reference TRBV19 and TRBJ2-7): DGGITQSPKYLFRKEGQNVTLSCEQNLNHDAMYWYRQDPGQGLRLIYYSQIVNDFQKGDIAEGYSVSREKKESFPLTVTSAQKNPTAFYLCASSLLWDRDYEQYFGPGTRLTVT.

The gene calls are TRBV11-2 and TRBJ1-4; D may be TRBD1 (5 bases). Deletions cut 5 bases from V and 8 bases from J, with 15 bases between. Per the germline V gene, CDR1 is SGHAT and CDR2 is FQNNGV. The CDR3 spans 14 residues. The CDR3 sequence: CASSPRWGEEKLFF. Written as DNA, the CDR3 is TGTGCCAGCAGCCCACGTTGGGGGGAAGAAAAACTGTTTTTT.

The chain recombines TRBV7-5 with TRBJ1-2; the D segment call TRBD1 is taken from the table without a DNA check. TRBV7-5 is given as a pseudogene. The CDR3 is 13 residues long. CDR3 amino acids: CARSLRGVRGYTF. For the CDR3, the DNA is TGTGCCAGAAGCTTAAGGGGCGTGAGGGGCTACACCTTC.

The rearrangement joins TRBV7-2 to TRBJ1-5, with D possibly being TRBD1 (6 bases). CDR3 length equals 17 residues. Per germline, CDR1 SGHTA and CDR2 FQGNSA. Trimming pared 3 bases from V and 0 bases from J, leaving 15 bases between. The DNA for the CDR3 is TGTGCCAGCAGCTTGGAGCAGGGGTTGGCTAGCAATCAGCCCCAGCATTTT. It translates to CASSLEQGLASNQPQHF.

The sample holds a few counts of this clone. This chain connects TRBV4-2 to TRBJ2-3; D is perhaps TRBD1 (6 bases). The germline CDR1 and CDR2 sequences are LGHNA and YNFKEQ. Trimming left V 1 base short and J 2 bases short, with 13 bases between. This CDR3 contains 16 residues. The CDR3 is CASSQAGTQSTDTQYF. DNA for the CDR3: TGTGCCAGCAGCCAAGCCGGGACACAATCCACAGATACGCAGTATTTT.